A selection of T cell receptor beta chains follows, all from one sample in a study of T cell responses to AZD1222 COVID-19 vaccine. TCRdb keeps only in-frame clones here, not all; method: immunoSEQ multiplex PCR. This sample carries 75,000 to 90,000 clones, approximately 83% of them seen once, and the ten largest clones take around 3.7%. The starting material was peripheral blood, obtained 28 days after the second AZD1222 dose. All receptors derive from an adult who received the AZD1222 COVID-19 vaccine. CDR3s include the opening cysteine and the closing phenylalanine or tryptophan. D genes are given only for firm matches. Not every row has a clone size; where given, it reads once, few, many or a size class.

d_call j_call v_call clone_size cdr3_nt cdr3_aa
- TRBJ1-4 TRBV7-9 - TGTGCCAGCAGCTCCCTTGCGACTAATGAAAAACTGTTTTTT CASSSLATNEKLFF
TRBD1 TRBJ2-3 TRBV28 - TGTGCCAGCGGGACAGGGGACACAGATACGCAGTATTTT CASGTGDTDTQYF
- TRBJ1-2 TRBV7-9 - TGTGCCAGCAGCTTAGAAGTTAACTATGGCTACACCTTC CASSLEVNYGYTF
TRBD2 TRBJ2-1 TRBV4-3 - TGCGCCAGCAGCCCCAGGGTGGGAGGGGACTTAAATGAGCAGTTCTTC CASSPRVGGDLNEQFF
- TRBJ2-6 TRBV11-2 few TGTGCCAGCAGCCGAGGGGGATTCGGGGCCAACGTCCTGACTTTC CASSRGGFGANVLTF
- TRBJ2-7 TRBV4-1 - TGCGCCAGCAGCCAAGATCGAGGGTACGAGCAGTACTTC CASSQDRGYEQYF
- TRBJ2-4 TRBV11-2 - TGTGCCAGCAGCTTAGATCAGGTGCGAGGGAACATTCAGTACTTC CASSLDQVRGNIQYF
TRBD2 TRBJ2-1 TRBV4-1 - TGCGCCAGCAGCCAACCCCTAGCGGGACGCTCCTACAATGAGCAGTTCTTC CASSQPLAGRSYNEQFF
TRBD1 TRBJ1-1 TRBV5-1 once TGCGCCAGCAGCACCGGGGACAGGGGGAGGACTGAAGCTTTCTTT CASSTGDRGRTEAFF
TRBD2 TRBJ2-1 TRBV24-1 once TGTGCCACCAGTGAACGAACTAGCGGGAGGATCAATGAGCAGTTCTTC CATSERTSGRINEQFF
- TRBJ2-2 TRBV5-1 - TGCGCCAGCAGCTCCGGGATCGGGGAGCTGTTTTTT CASSSGIGELFF
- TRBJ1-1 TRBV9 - TGTGCCAGCAGCATTCCTGACGGCAACACTGAAGCTTTCTTT CASSIPDGNTEAFF
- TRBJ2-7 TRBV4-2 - TGTGCCAGCAGCCTCGGGGGGACAGGCGCCTACGAGCAGTACTTC CASSLGGTGAYEQYF
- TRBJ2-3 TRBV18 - TGTGCCAGCTCCCCAACGTCCCTTTCAGATACGCAGTATTTT CASSPTSLSDTQYF
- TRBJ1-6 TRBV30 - TGTGCCTGGAGTGATGGACAGAGCTCCTATAATTCACCCCTCCACTTT CAWSDGQSSYNSPLHF
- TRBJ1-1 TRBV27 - TGTGCCAGCAGTTTATCCTTAAACACTGAAGCTTTCTTT CASSLSLNTEAFF
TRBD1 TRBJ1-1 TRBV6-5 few TGTGCCAGCAGTTATCAGGGGGACACTGAAGCTTTCTTT CASSYQGDTEAFF
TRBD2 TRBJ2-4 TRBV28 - TGTGCCAGCAGTTCCGCATTCGGGACTAGCGGGCAACGGCAGTACTTC CASSSAFGTSGQRQYF
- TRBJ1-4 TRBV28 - TGTGCCAGCAGCTCTGCATTGGAAAAACTGTTTTTT CASSSALEKLFF
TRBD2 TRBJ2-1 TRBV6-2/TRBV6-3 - TGTGCCAGCAGTTACTCAGTCGGACTAGCGGAATACAATGAGCAGTTCTTC CASSYSVGLAEYNEQFF
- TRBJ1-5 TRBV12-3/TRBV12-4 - TGTGCCAGCAGTTTTCGGGCAGATCAGCCCCAGCATTTT CASSFRADQPQHF
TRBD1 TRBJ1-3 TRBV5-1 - TGCGCCAGCAGCCTTCAGGGGGCGTCTGGAAACACCATATATTTT CASSLQGASGNTIYF
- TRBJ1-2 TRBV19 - TGTGCCAGTAACCGTGAGACAGGAACTAACTATGGCTACACCTTC CASNRETGTNYGYTF
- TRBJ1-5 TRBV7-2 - TGTGCCAGCAGACCGGACAGCGGATATCAGCCCCAGCATTTT CASRPDSGYQPQHF
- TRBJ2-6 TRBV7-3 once TGTGCCAGCAGCTTAGGAGGGGGCACTGGGGCCAACGTCCTGACTTTC CASSLGGGTGANVLTF
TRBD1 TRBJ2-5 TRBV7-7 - TGTGCCAGCAGCCTTAACCAGGGGGTGGGAGAGACCCAGTACTTC CASSLNQGVGETQYF
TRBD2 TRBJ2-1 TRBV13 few TGTGCCAGCAGCCAAACCGGGACTAGCGCATACAATGAGCAGTTCTTC CASSQTGTSAYNEQFF
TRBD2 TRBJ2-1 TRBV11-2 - TGTGCCAGCAGTTATACCGGGACTAGCGGGAGTGAGCAGTTCTTC CASSYTGTSGSEQFF
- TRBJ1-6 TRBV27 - TGTGCCAGCAGTACGGACATTAATTCACCCCTCCACTTT CASSTDINSPLHF
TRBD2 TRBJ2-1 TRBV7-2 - TGTGCCAGCAGCTTAGATGGGACTAGCGGCTACAATGAGCAGTTCTTC CASSLDGTSGYNEQFF
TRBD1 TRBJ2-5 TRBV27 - TGTGCCAGCAGTACAGCCCGGGACAGGGAACTGAAGACCCAGTACTTC CASSTARDRELKTQYF
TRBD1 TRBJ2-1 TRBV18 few TGTGCCAGCTCACCAACCGGGACAGGGGGCCATTTGGGCTACAATGAGCAGTTCTTC CASSPTGTGGHLGYNEQFF
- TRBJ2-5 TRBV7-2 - TGTGCCAGCAGCTTAGATCGCGGGTCAGAGACCCAGTACTTC CASSLDRGSETQYF
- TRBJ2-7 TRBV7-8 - TGTGCCAGCAGCTTAATTGGTCGCTACGAGCAGTACTTC CASSLIGRYEQYF
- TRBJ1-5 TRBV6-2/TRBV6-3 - TGTGCCAGCAGTTACTCCAGGCCCACTAGCAATCAGCCCCAGCATTTT CASSYSRPTSNQPQHF
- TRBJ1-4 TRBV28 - TGTGCCAGCAGAACGGCGCGGGGGTATGAAAAACTGTTTTTT CASRTARGYEKLFF
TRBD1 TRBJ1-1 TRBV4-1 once TGCGCCAGCAGCCATCCACAGGGGGCTACTGAAGCTTTCTTT CASSHPQGATEAFF
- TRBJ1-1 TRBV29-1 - TGCAGCGTTGCTTTGTGGGGGTGGGGCCAGTCGGACATGAACACTGAAGCTTTCTTT CSVALWGWGQSDMNTEAFF
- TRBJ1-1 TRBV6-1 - TGTGCCAGCAGTGCCCCGGGCCGGGTCTTTGGCACTGAAGCTTTCTTT CASSAPGRVFGTEAFF
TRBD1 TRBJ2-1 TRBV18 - TGTGCCAGCTCACTTGGGACAGGCAGAGGGGAGCAGTTCTTC CASSLGTGRGEQFF
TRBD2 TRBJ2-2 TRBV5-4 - TGTGCCAGCAGCACTCTAGCGGGGGCGGGCACCGGGGAGCTGTTTTTT CASSTLAGAGTGELFF